This T cell receptor beta chain was profiled in a study of cytomegalovirus exposure and HLA in healthy donors. CDR3 length equals 15 residues. The V gene's germline CDR1 is SGHTS and CDR2 YDEGEE. The V end lost 2 bases, the J end lost 6 bases, and 17 bases lay between the germline ends. PCR used 60 Vbeta primers and 13 Jbeta primers. The table came from immunoSEQ multiplex PCR; TCRdb's copy has only in-frame clones and leaves some out. The data show some 70,000 clones, 76% seen once. V and J are TRBV5-8 and TRBJ1-2; D unclear. The sequencing sample was made of PBMCs. The sequence was obtained from a man aged 18-30 years in good health and CMV-seronegative. The CDR3: CASSLVDPGIDGYTF. The CDR3 nucleotides are TGTGCCAGCAGCTTAGTAGATCCGGGGATCGATGGCTACACCTTC.